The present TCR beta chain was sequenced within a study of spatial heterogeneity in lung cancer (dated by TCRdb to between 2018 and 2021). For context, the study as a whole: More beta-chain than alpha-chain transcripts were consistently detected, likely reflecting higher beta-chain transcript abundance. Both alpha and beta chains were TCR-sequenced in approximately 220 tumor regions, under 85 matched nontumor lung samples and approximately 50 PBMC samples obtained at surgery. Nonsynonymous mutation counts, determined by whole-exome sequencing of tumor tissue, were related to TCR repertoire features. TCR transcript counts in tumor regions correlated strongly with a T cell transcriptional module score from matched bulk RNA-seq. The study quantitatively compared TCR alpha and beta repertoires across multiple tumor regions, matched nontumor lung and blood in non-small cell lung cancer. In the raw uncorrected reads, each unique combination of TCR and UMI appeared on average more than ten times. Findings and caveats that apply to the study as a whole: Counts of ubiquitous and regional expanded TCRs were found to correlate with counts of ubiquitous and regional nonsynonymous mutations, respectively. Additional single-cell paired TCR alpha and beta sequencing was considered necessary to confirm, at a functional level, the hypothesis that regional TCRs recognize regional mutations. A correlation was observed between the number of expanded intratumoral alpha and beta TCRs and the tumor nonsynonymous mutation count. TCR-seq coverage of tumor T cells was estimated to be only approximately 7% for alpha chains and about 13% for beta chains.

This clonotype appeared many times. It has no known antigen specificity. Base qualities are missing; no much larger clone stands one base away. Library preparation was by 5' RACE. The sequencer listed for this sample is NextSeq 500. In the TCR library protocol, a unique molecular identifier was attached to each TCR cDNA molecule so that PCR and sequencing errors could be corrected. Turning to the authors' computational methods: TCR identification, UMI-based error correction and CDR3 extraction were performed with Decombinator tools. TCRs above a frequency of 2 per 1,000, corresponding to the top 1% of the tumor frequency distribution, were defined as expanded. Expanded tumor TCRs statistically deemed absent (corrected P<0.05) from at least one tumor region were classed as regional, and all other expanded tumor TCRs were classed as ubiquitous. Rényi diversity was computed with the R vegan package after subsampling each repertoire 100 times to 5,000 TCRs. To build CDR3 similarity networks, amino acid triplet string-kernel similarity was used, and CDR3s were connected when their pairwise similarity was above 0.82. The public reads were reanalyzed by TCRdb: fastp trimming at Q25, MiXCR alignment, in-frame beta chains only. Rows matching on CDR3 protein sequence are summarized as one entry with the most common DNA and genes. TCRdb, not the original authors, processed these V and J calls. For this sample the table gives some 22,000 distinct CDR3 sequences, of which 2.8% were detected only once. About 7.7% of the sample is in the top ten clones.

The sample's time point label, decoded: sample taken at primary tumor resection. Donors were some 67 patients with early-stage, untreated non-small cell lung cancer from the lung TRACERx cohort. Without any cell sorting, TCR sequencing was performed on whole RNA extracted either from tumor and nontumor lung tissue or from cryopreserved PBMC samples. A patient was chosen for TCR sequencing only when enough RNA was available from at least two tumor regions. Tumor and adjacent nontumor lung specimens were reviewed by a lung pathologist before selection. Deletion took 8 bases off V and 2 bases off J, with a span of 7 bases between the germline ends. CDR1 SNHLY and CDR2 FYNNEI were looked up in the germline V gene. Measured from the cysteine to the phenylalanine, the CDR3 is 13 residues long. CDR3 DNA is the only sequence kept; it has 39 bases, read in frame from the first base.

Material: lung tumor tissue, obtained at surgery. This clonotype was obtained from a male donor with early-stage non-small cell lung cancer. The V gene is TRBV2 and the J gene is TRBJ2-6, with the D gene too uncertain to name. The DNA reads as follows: TGTGCCAGCGTTATTCCTGGGGCCAACGTCCTGACTTTC. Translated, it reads CASVIPGANVLTF. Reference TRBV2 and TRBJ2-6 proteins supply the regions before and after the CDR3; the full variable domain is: EPEVTQTPSHQVTQMGQEVILRCVPISNHLYFYWYRQILGQKVEFLVSFYNNEISEKSEIFDDQFSVERPDGSNFTLKIRSTKLEDSAMYFCASVIPGANVLTFGAGSRLTVL.